A selection of T cell receptor beta chains follows, all from one sample in a study of shared clonotypes between healthy human individuals. The protocol was immunoSEQ multiplex PCR, while the TCRdb copy is restricted to in-frame clones and leaves out a portion. Seen here are 500,000 to 650,000 clones, just over 75% observed once, and the top ten hold around 12%. Sequenced input: PBMCs. The source is a woman aged 40 to 55 in good health. Some clones in this sample may be carry-over from other donors' samples. CDR3s include the opening cysteine and the closing phenylalanine or tryptophan. The D gene is left open where the match is weak. Clone size is not always given. Where it is, it says once, few, many or a class for expanded clones.

j_call v_call d_call clone_size cdr3_aa cdr3_nt
TRBJ1-2 TRBV7-8 . many CASSQEGALGYGYTF TGTGCCAGCAGCCAGGAAGGGGCGTTAGGATATGGCTACACCTTC
TRBJ1-1 TRBV6-5 . . CASRPTKGGTEAFF TGTGCCAGCAGACCGACGAAAGGCGGCACTGAAGCTTTCTTT
TRBJ2-5 TRBV30 TRBD2 . CAWSELAGWEETQYF TGTGCCTGGAGTGAGCTAGCGGGATGGGAAGAGACCCAGTACTTC
TRBJ2-1 TRBV5-8 . . CASSFGVSSYNEQFF TGTGCCAGCAGCTTCGGGGTGAGCTCCTACAATGAGCAGTTCTTC
TRBJ1-5 TRBV5-1 . . CASSLGQVDQPQHF TGCGCCAGCAGCTTGGGGCAGGTGGACCAGCCCCAGCATTTT
TRBJ1-2 TRBV2 . once CASSPGESYGYTF TGTGCCAGCAGCCCAGGGGAGAGCTATGGCTACACCTTC
TRBJ2-5 TRBV18 TRBD2 . CASSPGLAGGGETQYF TGTGCCAGCTCACCGGGACTAGCGGGAGGTGGTGAGACCCAGTACTTC
TRBJ2-3 TRBV10-3 . . CAISESAWDTQYF TGTGCCATCAGTGAGTCGGCTTGGGATACGCAGTATTTT
TRBJ2-5 TRBV7-9 . . CASSPDNQETQYF TGTGCCAGCAGCCCTGACAACCAAGAGACCCAGTACTTC
TRBJ2-1 TRBV7-7 TRBD2 . CASSLAGTSGTNEQFF TGTGCTAGCAGCTTAGCTGGGACTAGCGGGACCAATGAGCAGTTCTTC
TRBJ2-3 TRBV11-3 TRBD1 . CASGQGAGDTQYF TGTGCCAGCGGACAGGGGGCTGGAGATACGCAGTATTTT
TRBJ2-7 TRBV18 TRBD2 once CASSPPGTSGRIYEQYF TGTGCCAGCTCACCACCGGGGACTAGCGGGAGAATCTACGAGCAGTACTTC
TRBJ1-2 TRBV5-4 . few CASSLQQKNYGYTF TGTGCCAGCAGCTTGCAACAGAAAAACTATGGCTACACCTTC
TRBJ2-7 TRBV28 TRBD1 . CASSKTGPYEQYF TGTGCCAGCAGTAAGACAGGGCCCTACGAGCAGTACTTC
TRBJ2-3 TRBV7-9 TRBD2 . CASSSWAGVGTDTQYF TGTGCCAGCAGCTCCTGGGCGGGAGTCGGCACAGATACGCAGTATTTT